Reported below is one T cell receptor beta chain. What it binds is unknown. The sample comes from a study of identical twins. Findings of the study overall: Models predicted less out-of-frame TCR alpha sharing in monozygotic twins than was found. Conclusions were drawn cross-sectionally by statistical analysis, without following the same donors.

TCRdb analysed the 5' RACE reads with MiXCR anew, one entry per CDR3 protein. The sample yields 400,000 to 500,000 distinct CDR3 sequences, approximately 17% seen once. Sequencing was done on a sample of naive T cells sorted from blood. The TCR comes from a man between 50 and 59 years old in good health.

DNA of the CDR3: TGCAGTGCTAGAGATGTAGATGAGCAGTTCTTC. Protein product: CSARDVDEQFF. The chain is built from TRBV20-1 and TRBJ2-1, with D unresolved. Deletions cut 0 bases from V and 8 bases from J, with 5 bases between. The CDR3 length is 11 residues. Per germline, CDR1 DFQATT and CDR2 SNEGSKA (reference sequence).